The 2 T cell receptor beta chains given below trace back to one sample, sequenced in a study of blood T cell repertoires in COVID-19. Clones were read by immunoSEQ multiplex PCR, and TCRdb kept only the in-frame ones, dropping some. The data show about 170,000 clones, approximately 86% seen once. Sequenced: peripheral blood. Receptors were obtained from a woman aged 45 to 65 with acute or convalescent COVID-19.

The genes are TRBV7-2 and TRBJ2-3; the match to TRBD2 covers 8 bases. Germline V CDR1 and CDR2: SGHTA, FQGNSA. The CDR3 is 17 amino acids. The V and J ends lost 1 base and 2 bases, in that order; junction bases with no gene match: 8. For the CDR3, the DNA is TGTGCCAGCAGCTTAGAGGTAGCGGGACCGTCCACAGATACGCAGTATTTT. Amino acid sequence: CASSLEVAGPSTDTQYF.

The V gene is TRBV24-1, the J gene TRBJ1-1; D is possibly TRBD1 (6 bases). Germline CDR1 KGHDR, CDR2 SFDVKD. The CDR3 is 12 residues long. V shed 12 bases and J shed 8 bases, with 18 bases lying between them. The CDR3 reads CASQFTGPEAFF. Here the CDR3 DNA reads TGTGCCTCTCAATTTACAGGGCCCGAAGCTTTCTTT.